Sequencing of this T cell receptor beta chain was carried out in a study of blood T cells in healthy people across ages. A second roughly 6 to 11 cycle PCR used barcoded and J-beta primers. TCRdb reprocessed the 5' RACE reads with MiXCR, giving one entry per CDR3 protein. In the table there are roughly 500,000 distinct CDR3 sequences, 27% of which are singletons. Trimming took off 5 bases at V and 2 bases at J, with 10 bases between the two ends. Germline CDR1 and CDR2: LNHNV and YYDKDF (reference sequence). This CDR3 has 14 amino acids. The chain combines TRBV15 with TRBJ1-5; D unclear. The sequence was collected from a woman aged 70 to 79 in good health. The sequenced material came from blood. The CDR3: CATSFRRGNQPQHF. The DNA of the CDR3 is TGTGCCACCAGCTTTCGGAGGGGCAATCAGCCCCAGCATTTT.